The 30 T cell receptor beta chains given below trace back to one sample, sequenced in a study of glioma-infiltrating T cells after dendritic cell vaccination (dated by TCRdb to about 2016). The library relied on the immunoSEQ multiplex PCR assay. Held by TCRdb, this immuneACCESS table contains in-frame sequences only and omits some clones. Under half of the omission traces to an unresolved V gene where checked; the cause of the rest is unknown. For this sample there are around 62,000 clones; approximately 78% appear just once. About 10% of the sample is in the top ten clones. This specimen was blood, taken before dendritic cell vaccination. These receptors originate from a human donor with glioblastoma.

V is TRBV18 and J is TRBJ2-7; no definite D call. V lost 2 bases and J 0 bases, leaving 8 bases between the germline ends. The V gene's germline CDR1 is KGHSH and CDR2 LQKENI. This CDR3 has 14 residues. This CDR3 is CASSPSRGSYEQYF. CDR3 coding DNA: TGTGCCAGCTCACCATCCCGCGGCTCCTACGAGCAGTACTTC.

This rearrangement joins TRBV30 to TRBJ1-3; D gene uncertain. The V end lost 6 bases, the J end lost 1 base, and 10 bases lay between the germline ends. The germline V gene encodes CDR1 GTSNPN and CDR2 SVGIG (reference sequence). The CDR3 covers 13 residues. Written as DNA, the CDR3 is TGTGCCTGCAGGAGAGGGTCTGGAAACACCATATATTTT. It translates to CACRRGSGNTIYF.

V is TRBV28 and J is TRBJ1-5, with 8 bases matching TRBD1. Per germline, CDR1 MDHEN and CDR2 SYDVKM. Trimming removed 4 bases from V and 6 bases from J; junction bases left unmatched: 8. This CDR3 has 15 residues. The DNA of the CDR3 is TGTGCCAGCAGTTCCTCGGACAGGGCGGCTCAGCCCCAGCATTTT. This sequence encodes CASSSSDRAAQPQHF.

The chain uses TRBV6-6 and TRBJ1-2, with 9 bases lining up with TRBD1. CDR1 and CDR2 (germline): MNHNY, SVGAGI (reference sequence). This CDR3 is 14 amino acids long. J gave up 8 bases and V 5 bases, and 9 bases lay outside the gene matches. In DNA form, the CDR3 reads TGTGCCAGCAGTCCCGGGACAGGGTCGGGGGGCTACACCTTC. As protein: CASSPGTGSGGYTF.

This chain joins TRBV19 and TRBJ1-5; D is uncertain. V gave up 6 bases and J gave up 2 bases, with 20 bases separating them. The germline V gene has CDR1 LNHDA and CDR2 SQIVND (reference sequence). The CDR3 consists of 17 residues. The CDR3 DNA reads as TGTGCCAGTAGCACCCAAGGTGACGGGGTGGGCAATCAGCCCCAGCATTTT. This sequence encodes CASSTQGDGVGNQPQHF.

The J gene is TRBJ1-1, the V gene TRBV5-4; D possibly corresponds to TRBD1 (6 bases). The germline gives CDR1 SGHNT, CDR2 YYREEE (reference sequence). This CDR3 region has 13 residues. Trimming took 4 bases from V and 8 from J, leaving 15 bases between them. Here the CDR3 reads CASSVAGAREAFF. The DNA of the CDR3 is TGTGCCAGCAGCGTCGCAGGGGCTCGGGAAGCTTTCTTT.

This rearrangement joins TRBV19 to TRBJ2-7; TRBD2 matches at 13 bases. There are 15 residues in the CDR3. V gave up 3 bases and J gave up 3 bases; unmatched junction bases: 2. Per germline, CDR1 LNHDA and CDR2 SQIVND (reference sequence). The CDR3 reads CASSMGLAGLYEQYF. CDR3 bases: TGTGCCAGTAGTATGGGACTAGCGGGGCTCTACGAGCAGTACTTC.

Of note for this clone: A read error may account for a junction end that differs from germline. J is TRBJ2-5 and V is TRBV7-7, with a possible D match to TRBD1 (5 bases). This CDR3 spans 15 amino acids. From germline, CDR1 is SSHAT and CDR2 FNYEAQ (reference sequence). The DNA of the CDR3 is TGTGCTAGCAGCTTAAGGCAGGGTAGCCAAGAGACCCAGTACTTC. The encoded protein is CASSLRQGSQETQYF.

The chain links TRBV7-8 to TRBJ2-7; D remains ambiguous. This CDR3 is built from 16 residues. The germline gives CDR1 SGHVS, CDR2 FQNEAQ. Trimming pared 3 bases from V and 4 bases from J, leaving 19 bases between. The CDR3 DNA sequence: TGTGCCAGCAGCTTTATTTTGGGCCGGAAGGATTACGAGCAGTACTTC. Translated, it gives CASSFILGRKDYEQYF. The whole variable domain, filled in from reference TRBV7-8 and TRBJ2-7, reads GAGVSQSPRYKVAKRGQDVALRCDPISGHVSLFWYQQALGQGPEFLTYFQNEAQLDKSGLPSDRFFAERPEGSVSTLKIQRTQQEDSAVYLCASSFILGRKDYEQYFGPGTRLTVT.

This CDR3 reads CASSQVSGGNEQFF. CDR3 bases: TGTGCCAGCAGCCAAGTATCCGGGGGCAATGAGCAGTTCTTC. The chain carries TRBV4-2 and TRBJ2-1; D possibly corresponds to TRBD2 (6 bases). Germline loops: CDR1 LGHNA, CDR2 YNFKEQ. V was trimmed by 1 base and J by 6 bases, leaving 10 bases between them. The CDR3 has 14 amino acids.

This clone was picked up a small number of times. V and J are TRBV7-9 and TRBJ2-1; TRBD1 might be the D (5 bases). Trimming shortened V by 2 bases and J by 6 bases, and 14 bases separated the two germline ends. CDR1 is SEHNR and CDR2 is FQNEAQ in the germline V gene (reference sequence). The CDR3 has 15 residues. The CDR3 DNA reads TGTGCCAGCAGCTTACAATATGAACAGGTCAATGAGCAGTTCTTC. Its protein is CASSLQYEQVNEQFF.

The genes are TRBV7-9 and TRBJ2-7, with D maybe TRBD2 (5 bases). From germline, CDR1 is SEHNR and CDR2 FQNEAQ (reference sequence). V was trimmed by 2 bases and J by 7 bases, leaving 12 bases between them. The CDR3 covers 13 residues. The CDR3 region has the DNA TGTGCCAGCAGCTTATTTGAGGGAAAAGAGCAGTACTTC. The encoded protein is CASSLFEGKEQYF.

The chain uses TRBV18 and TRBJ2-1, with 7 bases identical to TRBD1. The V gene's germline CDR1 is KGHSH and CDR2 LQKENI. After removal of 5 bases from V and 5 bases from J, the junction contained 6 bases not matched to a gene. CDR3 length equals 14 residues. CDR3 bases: TGTGCCAGCTCAGAGGGGGCGAATCACAATGAGCAGTTCTTC. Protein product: CASSEGANHNEQFF.

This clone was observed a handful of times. CDR3: CASSELGPPSYEQYF. In DNA form, the CDR3 reads TGTGCCAGCAGTGAATTGGGGCCCCCCTCCTACGAGCAGTACTTC. The V and J genes are TRBV2 and TRBJ2-5, with D tentatively TRBD1 (5 bases). The DNA end is more similar to TRBJ2-7, so the J call may be wrong. From germline, CDR1 is SNHLY and CDR2 FYNNEI. The CDR3 spans 15 residues.

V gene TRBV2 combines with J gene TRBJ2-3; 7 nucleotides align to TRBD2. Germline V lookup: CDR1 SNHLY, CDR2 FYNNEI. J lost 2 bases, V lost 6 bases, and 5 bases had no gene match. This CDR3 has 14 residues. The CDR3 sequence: CASSSLASTDTQYF. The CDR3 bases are TGTGCCAGCAGCTCACTAGCGTCCACAGATACGCAGTATTTT.

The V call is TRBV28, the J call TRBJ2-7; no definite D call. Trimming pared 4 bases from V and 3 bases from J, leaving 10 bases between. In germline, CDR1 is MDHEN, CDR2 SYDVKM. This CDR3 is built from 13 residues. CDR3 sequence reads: CASSSSQIYEQYF. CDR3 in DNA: TGTGCCAGCAGTTCCTCACAGATCTACGAGCAGTACTTC.

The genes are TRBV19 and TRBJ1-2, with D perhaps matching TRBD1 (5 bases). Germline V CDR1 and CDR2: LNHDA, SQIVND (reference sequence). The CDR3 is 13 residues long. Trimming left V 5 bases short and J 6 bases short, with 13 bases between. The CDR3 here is CASSQGKRDGYTF. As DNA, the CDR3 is TGTGCCAGTAGTCAGGGCAAGCGAGATGGCTACACCTTC.

DNA of the CDR3: TGTGCCAGCAGTTTCCAGCCGGGAAGAGGGACCCAGTACTTC. Protein sequence: CASSFQPGRGTQYF. The genes are TRBV28 and TRBJ2-5; D might be TRBD2 (5 bases). CDR3 length equals 14 residues. The V end lost 3 bases, the J end lost 7 bases, and 15 bases lay between the germline ends. Germline V gene lookup returns CDR1 MDHEN and CDR2 SYDVKM.

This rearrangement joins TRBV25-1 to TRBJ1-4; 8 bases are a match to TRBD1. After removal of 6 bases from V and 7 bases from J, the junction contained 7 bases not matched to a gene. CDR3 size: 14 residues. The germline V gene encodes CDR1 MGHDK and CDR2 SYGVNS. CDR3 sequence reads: CASRLSGGGEKLFF. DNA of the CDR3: TGTGCCAGCAGACTCTCAGGGGGCGGTGAAAAACTGTTTTTT.

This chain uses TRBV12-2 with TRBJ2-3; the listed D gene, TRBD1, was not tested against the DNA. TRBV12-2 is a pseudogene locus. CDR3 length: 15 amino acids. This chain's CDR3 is CASREGVRGTDTQYF. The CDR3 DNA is TGTGCAAGTCGCGAAGGGGTTAGGGGCACAGATACGCAGTATTTT.

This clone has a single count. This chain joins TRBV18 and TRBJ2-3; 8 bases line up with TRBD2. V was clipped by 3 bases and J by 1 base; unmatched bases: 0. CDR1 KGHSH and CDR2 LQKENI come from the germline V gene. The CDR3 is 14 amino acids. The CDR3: CASSPRGGTDTQYF. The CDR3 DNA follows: TGTGCCAGCTCACCGCGGGGGGGCACAGATACGCAGTATTTT.

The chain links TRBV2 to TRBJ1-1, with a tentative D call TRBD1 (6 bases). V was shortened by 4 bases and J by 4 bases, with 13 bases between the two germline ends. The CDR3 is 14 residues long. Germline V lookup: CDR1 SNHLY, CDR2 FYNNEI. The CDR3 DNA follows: TGTGCCAGCAGTGTAGAAGACAGGATCACTGAAGCTTTCTTT. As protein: CASSVEDRITEAFF.

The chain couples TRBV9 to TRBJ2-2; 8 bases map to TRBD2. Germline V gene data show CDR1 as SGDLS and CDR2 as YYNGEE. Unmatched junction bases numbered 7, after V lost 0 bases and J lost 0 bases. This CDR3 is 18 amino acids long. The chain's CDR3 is CASSVESSGAPNTGELFF. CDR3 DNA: TGTGCCAGCAGCGTAGAGAGTAGCGGGGCTCCGAACACCGGGGAGCTGTTTTTT.

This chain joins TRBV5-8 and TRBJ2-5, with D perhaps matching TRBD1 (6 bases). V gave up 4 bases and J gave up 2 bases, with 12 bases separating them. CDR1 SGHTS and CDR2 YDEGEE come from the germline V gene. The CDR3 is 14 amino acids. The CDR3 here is CASSLLTGQETQYF. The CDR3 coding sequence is TGTGCCAGCAGCCTTCTGACAGGTCAAGAGACCCAGTACTTC.

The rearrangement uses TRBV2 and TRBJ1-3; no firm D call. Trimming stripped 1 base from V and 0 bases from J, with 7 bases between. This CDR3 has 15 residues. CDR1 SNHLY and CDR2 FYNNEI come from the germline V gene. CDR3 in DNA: TGTGCCAGCAGTGAAGACGCCAGCTCTGGAAACACCATATATTTT. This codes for CASSEDASSGNTIYF. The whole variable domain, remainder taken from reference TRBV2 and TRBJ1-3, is EPEVTQTPSHQVTQMGQEVILRCVPISNHLYFYWYRQILGQKVEFLVSFYNNEISEKSEIFDDQFSVERPDGSNFTLKIRSTKLEDSAMYFCASSEDASSGNTIYFGEGSWLTVV.

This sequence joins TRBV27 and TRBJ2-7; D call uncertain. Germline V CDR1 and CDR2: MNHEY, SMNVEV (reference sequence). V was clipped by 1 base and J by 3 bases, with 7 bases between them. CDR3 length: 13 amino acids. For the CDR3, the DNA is TGTGCCAGCAGTTTATGGGCAGGCTACGAGCAGTACTTC. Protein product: CASSLWAGYEQYF.

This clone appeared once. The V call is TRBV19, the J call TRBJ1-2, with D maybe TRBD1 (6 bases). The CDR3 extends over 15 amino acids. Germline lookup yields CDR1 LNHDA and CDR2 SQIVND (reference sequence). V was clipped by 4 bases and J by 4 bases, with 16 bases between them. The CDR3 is CASSTQTGTLYGYTF. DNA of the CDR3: TGTGCCAGTAGTACCCAGACCGGGACACTCTATGGCTACACCTTC.

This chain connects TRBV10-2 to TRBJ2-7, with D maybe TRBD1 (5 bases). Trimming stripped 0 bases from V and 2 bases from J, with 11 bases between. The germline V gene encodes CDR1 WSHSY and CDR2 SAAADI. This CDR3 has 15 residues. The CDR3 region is CASSESMGLPYEQYF. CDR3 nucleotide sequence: TGCGCCAGCAGTGAGTCTATGGGGCTCCCCTACGAGCAGTACTTC.

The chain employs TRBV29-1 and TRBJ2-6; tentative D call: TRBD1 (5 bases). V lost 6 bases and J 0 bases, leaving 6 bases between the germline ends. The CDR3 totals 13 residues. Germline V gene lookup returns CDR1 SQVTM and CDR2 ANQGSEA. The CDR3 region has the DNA TGCAGCGTCAGGGTCTCTGGGGCCAACGTCCTGACTTTC. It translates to CSVRVSGANVLTF.

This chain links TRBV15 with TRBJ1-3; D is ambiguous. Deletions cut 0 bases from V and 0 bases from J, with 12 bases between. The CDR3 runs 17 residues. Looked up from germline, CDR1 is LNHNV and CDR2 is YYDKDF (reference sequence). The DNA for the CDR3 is TGTGCCACCAGCAGAGATCTGGGCAGGAACTCTGGAAACACCATATATTTT. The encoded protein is CATSRDLGRNSGNTIYF.